This T cell receptor (beta chain) was obtained from a study of T cells in Graves' hyperthyroidism and ophthalmopathy. Patients were aged 18 to 65, had disease duration under 2 months, and had newly diagnosed hyperthyroidism. Investigators excluded patients with uncontrolled infection, other autoimmune disease, pregnancy or lactation. On the basis of clinical symptoms, serum thyroxine and TRAb, thyroid ultrasound and orbital computed tomography, diagnoses were made. RNA transcripts were the template for amplifying TCR beta CDR3 regions. With the HTBI primer set, the TCR CDR3 went through a first round of RT-PCR. Each CDR3 protein is one row after TCRdb ran MiXCR on the multiplex PCR reads. This sample yields nearly 600,000 distinct CDR3 sequences, of which 11% to 15% are seen a single time; 5.8% belongs to the top ten. Whole-study findings and limits: Blood also contained most expanded thyroid clonotypes above 0.001.

There are many counts of this clonotype. Its antigen is still unknown. What was sequenced was blood. The clonotype was recovered from a woman in her twenties or thirties with Graves' hyperthyroidism that later progressed to Graves' ophthalmopathy.

CDR3 protein: CASRKEGSYNEQFF. CDR3 in DNA: TGTGCCAGCAGGAAGGAGGGATCCTACAATGAGCAGTTCTTC. The V gene is TRBV2, the J gene TRBJ2-1, with D perhaps matching TRBD2 (6 bases). Germline CDR1 SNHLY, CDR2 FYNNEI. This CDR3 contains 14 residues. Between the trimmed V and J ends, which lost 6 bases and 1 base, there was a span of 10 bases.